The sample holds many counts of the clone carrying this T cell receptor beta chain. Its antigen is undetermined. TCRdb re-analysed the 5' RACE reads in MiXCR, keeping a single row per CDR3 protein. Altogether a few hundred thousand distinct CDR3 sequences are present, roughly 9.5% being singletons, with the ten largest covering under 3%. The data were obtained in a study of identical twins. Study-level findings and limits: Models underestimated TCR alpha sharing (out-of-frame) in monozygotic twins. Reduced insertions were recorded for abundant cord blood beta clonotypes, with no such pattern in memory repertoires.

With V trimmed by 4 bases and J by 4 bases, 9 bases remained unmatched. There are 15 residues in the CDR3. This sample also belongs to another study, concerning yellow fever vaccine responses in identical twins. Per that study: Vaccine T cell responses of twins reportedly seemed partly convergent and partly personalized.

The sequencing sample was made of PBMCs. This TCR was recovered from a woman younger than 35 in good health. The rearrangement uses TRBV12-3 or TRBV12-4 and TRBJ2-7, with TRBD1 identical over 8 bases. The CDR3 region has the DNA TGTGCCAGCAGTTACCTGGGGACAGGCCTTTACGAGCAGTACTTC. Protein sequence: CASSYLGTGLYEQYF.